Presented here are 17 T cell receptor beta chains from one specimen sequenced in a study of cytomegalovirus exposure and HLA in healthy donors. The PCR ran on 60 Vbeta and 13 Jbeta primers. The protocol was immunoSEQ multiplex PCR, while the TCRdb copy is restricted to in-frame clones and leaves out a portion. The sample carries some 100,000 clones, roughly 83% recorded once. Sequencing used PBMCs. The source is a female donor in good health and CMV-seropositive.

This chain links TRBV12-5 with TRBJ2-7, with a tentative D call TRBD2 (6 bases). Germline values: CDR1 LGHNT, CDR2 FRNRAP. Trimming took off 4 bases at V and 2 bases at J, with 12 bases between the two ends. This CDR3 has 14 residues. CDR3 coding DNA: TGTGCTAGTGGTTCGTTGGGACTCCCCTACGAGCAGTACTTC. Translated, it gives CASGSLGLPYEQYF.

V gene TRBV6-5 combines with J gene TRBJ1-2; D is unclear. Germline CDR1 is MNHEY and CDR2 is SVGAGI. The CDR3 has 12 amino acids. The V gene lost 7 bases and the J gene lost 2 bases, with 8 bases spanning the gap. CDR3 DNA sequence: TGTGCCAGCAATCACAGAAACTATGGCTACACCTTC. It encodes CASNHRNYGYTF.

This sequence joins TRBV13 and TRBJ1-5, with D possibly matching TRBD1 (5 bases). Trimming took 4 bases from V and 2 from J, leaving 6 bases between them. The CDR3 has 13 residues. Looked up from germline, CDR1 is PRHDT and CDR2 is FYEKMQ (reference sequence). CDR3 DNA sequence: TGTGCCAGCAGCTCGACAGGCAATCAGCCCCAGCATTTT. Translating it yields CASSSTGNQPQHF.

V is TRBV27 and J is TRBJ2-1, with D perhaps TRBD1 (7 bases). Germline CDR1 MNHEY, CDR2 SMNVEV (reference sequence). Trimming pared 8 bases from V and 0 bases from J, leaving 20 bases between. The CDR3 totals 17 residues. CDR3 bases: TGTGCCAGCGTCCAATACAGGGGAGGCATCTCCTACAATGAGCAGTTCTTC. Residues: CASVQYRGGISYNEQFF.

The V and J genes are TRBV7-2 and TRBJ2-7; TRBD2 aligns across 10 bases. The V and J ends lost 1 base and 5 bases, in that order; junction bases with no gene match: 5. Germline lookup yields CDR1 SGHTA and CDR2 FQGNSA. The CDR3 extends over 15 amino acids. The CDR3 sequence: CASSLERGGQHEQYF. In DNA, the CDR3 is TGTGCCAGCAGCTTAGAGCGGGGGGGCCAACACGAGCAGTACTTC.

This clone was counted only a few times. The chain has TRBV7-2 and TRBJ2-7; TRBD1 aligns across 9 bases. Germline-derived CDR1 and CDR2 are SGHTA and FQGNSA. CDR3 length: 16 residues. J was trimmed by 7 bases and V by 5 bases; bases with no gene match: 15. CDR3 protein: CASSHPAGTGLREQYF. In nucleotides, the CDR3 is TGTGCCAGCAGCCACCCGGCCGGGACAGGGCTGCGGGAGCAGTACTTC.

The rearrangement uses TRBV5-1 and TRBJ1-2; 8 bases are shared with TRBD1. V dropped 4 bases and J dropped 4; count of bases not matched to a gene: 9. The CDR3 runs 15 residues. Germline V gene sequence: CDR1 SGHRS, CDR2 YFSETQ. CDR3 nucleotides: TGCGCCAGCAGCCCTCCGGGACAGGTTGCCTATGGCTACACCTTC. Translating gives CASSPPGQVAYGYTF.

This clone was detected only once. In nucleotides, the CDR3 is TGCGCCAGCAGCTTGTCAGGCGGGTCCTACGAGCAGTACTTC. The encoded protein is CASSLSGGSYEQYF. The V gene is TRBV5-1, the J gene TRBJ2-7; tentative D call: TRBD2 (5 bases). The CDR3 is made up of 14 amino acids. V lost 1 base and J lost 1, with 9 bases in between. Germline values: CDR1 SGHRS, CDR2 YFSETQ.

This rearrangement joins TRBV4-1 to TRBJ1-1, with D possibly TRBD1 on 5 matching bases. The V and J ends lost 0 bases and 4 bases respectively, with 12 bases between them. The CDR3 has 15 residues. Germline assignment: CDR1 MGHRA and CDR2 YSYEKL. CDR3 residues: CASSQDETRGTEAFF. DNA of the CDR3: TGCGCCAGCAGCCAAGATGAGACTAGGGGCACTGAAGCTTTCTTT.

This chain uses TRBV2 with TRBJ1-2, with a weak D call TRBD1 (6 bases). The germline V gene encodes CDR1 SNHLY and CDR2 FYNNEI. The germline V and J ends were trimmed by 6 bases and 2 bases, with 10 bases remaining between them. The CDR3 runs 13 residues. CDR3 DNA: TGTGCCAGCAGGGTTACAGGGAACTATGGCTACACCTTC. It translates to CASRVTGNYGYTF.

The J gene is TRBJ2-7, the V gene TRBV7-2; 7 bases map to TRBD1. The V gene's germline CDR1 is SGHTA and CDR2 FQGNSA. CDR3 size: 14 residues. Trimming at V came to 10 bases and at J to 7 bases, leaving 16 bases not matched to a gene. CDR3 in DNA: TGTGCCACCGTCCCAGGGGGAGCCTATCGGGAGCAGTACTTC. This gives the protein CATVPGGAYREQYF.

This chain connects TRBV5-4 to TRBJ2-1, with 7 bases identical to TRBD1. The germline V gene encodes CDR1 SGHNT and CDR2 YYREEE (reference sequence). The J segment lost 0 bases and the V segment lost 5 bases, leaving 5 bases of the junction unmatched. The CDR3 runs 15 residues. The chain's CDR3 is CASRLTGDSYNEQFF. The CDR3 nucleotides read TGTGCCAGCAGACTCACAGGGGACTCCTACAATGAGCAGTTCTTC.

This sequence joins TRBV5-1 and TRBJ2-5; D gene ambiguous. This CDR3 has 13 residues. V dropped 0 bases and J dropped 4 bases, with 7 bases sitting between them. The germline CDR1 and CDR2 sequences are SGHRS and YFSETQ. CDR3 DNA sequence: TGCGCCAGCAGCTTGGCAGCGCGAGAGACCCAGTACTTC. It yields the protein CASSLAARETQYF. Drawing the rest from reference TRBV5-1 and TRBJ2-5, the complete variable domain is KAGVTQTPRYLIKTRGQQVTLSCSPISGHRSVSWYQQTPGQGLQFLFEYFSETQRNKGNFPGRFSGRQFSNSRSEMNVSTLELGDSALYLCASSLAARETQYFGPGTRLLVL.

J is TRBJ2-1 and V is TRBV6-5; D possibly corresponds to TRBD1 (5 bases). The V gene lost 4 bases and the J gene lost 4 bases, with 17 bases spanning the gap. This CDR3 is 16 amino acids long. Per the germline V gene, CDR1 is MNHEY and CDR2 is SVGAGI. CDR3 sequence reads: CASSSGNPPRYNEQFF. CDR3 bases: TGTGCCAGCAGTTCAGGGAACCCTCCTAGGTACAATGAGCAGTTCTTC.

The V and J genes are TRBV5-6 and TRBJ1-1, with D unclear. There are 14 residues in the CDR3. Trimming cost V 8 bases and J 6 bases, with 20 bases left between them. Germline V lookup: CDR1 SGHDT, CDR2 YYEEEE. CDR3 protein: CARSPLNRSAEAFF. Here the CDR3 DNA reads TGTGCCAGAAGCCCCCTTAACCGATCGGCTGAAGCTTTCTTT.

The rearrangement uses TRBV6-6 and TRBJ1-6; tentatively, D is TRBD1 (5 bases). The V end was cut by 10 bases, the J end by 11 bases, with 18 bases between. In germline, CDR1 is MNHNY, CDR2 SVGAGI (reference sequence). The CDR3 has 13 amino acids. The CDR3 is CATSGGGPPPLHF. DNA of the CDR3: TGTGCCACCTCCGGGGGAGGGCCTCCACCCCTCCACTTT.

V is TRBV4-3 and J is TRBJ2-5; 7 bases agree with TRBD2. CDR3 length equals 16 residues. With V trimmed by 3 bases and J by 9 bases, 16 bases remained unmatched. The germline V gene has CDR1 LGHNA and CDR2 YSLEER. The CDR3 DNA follows: TGCGCCAGCAGCCAGCCTCCAGCGGGGACCCCAGCGGCCCAGTACTTC. Protein: CASSQPPAGTPAAQYF.